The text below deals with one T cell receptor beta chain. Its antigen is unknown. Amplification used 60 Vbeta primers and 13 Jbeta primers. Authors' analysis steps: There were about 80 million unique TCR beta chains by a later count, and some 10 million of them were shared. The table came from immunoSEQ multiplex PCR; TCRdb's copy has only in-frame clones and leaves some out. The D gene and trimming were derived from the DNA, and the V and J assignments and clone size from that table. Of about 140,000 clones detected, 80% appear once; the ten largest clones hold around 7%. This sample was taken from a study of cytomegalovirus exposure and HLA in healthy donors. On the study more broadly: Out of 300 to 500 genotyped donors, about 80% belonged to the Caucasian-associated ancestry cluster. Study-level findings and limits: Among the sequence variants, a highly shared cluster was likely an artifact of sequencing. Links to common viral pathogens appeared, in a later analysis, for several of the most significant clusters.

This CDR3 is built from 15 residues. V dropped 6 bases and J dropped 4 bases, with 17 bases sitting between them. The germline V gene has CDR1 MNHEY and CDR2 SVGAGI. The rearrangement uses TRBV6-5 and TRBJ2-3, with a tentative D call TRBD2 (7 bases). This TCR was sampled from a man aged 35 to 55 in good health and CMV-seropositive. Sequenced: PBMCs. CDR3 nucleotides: TGTGCCAGCAGACCCAGCGGGGAGGGGGCAGATACGCAGTATTTT. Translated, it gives CASRPSGEGADTQYF.